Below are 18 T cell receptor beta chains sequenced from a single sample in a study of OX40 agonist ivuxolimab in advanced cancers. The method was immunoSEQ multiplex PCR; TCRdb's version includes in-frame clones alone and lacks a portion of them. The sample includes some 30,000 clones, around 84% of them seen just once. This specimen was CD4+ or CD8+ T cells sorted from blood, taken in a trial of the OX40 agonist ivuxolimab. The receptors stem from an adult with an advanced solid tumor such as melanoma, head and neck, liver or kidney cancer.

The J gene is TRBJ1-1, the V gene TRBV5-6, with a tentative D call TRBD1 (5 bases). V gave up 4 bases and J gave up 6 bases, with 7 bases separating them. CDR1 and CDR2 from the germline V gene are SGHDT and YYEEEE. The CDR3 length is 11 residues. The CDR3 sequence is CASSGASEAFF. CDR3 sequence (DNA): TGTGCCAGCAGCGGGGCTTCTGAAGCTTTCTTT.

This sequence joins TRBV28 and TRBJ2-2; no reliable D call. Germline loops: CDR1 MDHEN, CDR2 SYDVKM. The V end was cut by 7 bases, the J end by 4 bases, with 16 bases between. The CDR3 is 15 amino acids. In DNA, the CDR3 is TGTGCCAGCACGTCCGGGTGGGCTAGCACCGGGGAGCTGTTTTTT. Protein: CASTSGWASTGELFF.

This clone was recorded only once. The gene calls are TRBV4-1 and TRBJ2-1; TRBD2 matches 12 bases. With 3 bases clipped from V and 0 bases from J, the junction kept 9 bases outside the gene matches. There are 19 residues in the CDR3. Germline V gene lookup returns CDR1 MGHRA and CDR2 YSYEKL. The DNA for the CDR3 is TGCGCCAGCAGCCAGTTCACTAGCGGGGGGACCTTCTCCTACAATGAGCAGTTCTTC. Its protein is CASSQFTSGGTFSYNEQFF.

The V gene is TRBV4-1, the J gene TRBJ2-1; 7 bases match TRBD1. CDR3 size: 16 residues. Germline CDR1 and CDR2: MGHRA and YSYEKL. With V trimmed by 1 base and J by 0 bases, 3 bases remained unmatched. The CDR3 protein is CASSQARGSSYNEQFF. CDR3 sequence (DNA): TGCGCCAGCAGCCAAGCCAGGGGGAGCTCCTACAATGAGCAGTTCTTC.

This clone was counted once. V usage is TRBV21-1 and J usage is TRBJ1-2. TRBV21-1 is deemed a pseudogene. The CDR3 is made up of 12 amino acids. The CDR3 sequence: CASREQRNGYTF. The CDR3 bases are TGTGCCAGCAGGGAACAGCGAAATGGCTACACCTTC.

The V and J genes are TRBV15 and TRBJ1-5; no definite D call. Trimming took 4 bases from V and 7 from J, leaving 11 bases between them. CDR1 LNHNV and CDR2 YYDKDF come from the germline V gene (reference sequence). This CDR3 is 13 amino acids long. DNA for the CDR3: TGTGCCACCAGCACCTCACCGGGACAGCCCCAGCATTTT. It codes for CATSTSPGQPQHF.

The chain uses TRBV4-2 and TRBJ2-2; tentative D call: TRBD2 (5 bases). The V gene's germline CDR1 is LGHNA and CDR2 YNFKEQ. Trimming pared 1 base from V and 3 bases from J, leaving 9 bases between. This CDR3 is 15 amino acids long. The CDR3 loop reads CASSQGLADTGELFF. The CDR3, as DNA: TGTGCCAGCAGCCAAGGCCTAGCAGACACCGGGGAGCTGTTTTTT.

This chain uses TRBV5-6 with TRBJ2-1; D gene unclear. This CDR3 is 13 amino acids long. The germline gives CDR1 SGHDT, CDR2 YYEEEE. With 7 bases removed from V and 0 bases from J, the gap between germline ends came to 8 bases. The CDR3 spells CASESDSYNEQFF. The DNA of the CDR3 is TGTGCCAGCGAATCCGACTCCTACAATGAGCAGTTCTTC.

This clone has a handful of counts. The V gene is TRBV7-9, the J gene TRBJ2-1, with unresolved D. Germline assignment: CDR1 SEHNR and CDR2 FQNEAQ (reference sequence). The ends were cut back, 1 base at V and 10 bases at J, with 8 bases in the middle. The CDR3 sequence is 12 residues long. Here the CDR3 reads CASSLDIREQFF. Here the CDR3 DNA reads TGTGCCAGCAGCTTAGACATCAGGGAGCAGTTCTTC. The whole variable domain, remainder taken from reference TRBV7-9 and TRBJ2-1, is DTGVSQNPRHKITKRGQNVTFRCDPISEHNRLYWYRQTLGQGPEFLTYFQNEAQLEKSRLLSDRFSAERPKGSFSTLEIQRTEQGDSAMYLCASSLDIREQFFGPGTRLTVL.

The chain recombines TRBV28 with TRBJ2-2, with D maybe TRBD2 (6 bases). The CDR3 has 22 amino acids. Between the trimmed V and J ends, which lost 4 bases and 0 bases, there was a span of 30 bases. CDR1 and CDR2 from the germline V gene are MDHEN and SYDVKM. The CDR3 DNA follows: TGTGCCAGCAGTTCGTGGGGGGTGGGGAACGCTCAATCAATCCCGAACACCGGGGAGCTGTTTTTT. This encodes CASSSWGVGNAQSIPNTGELFF.

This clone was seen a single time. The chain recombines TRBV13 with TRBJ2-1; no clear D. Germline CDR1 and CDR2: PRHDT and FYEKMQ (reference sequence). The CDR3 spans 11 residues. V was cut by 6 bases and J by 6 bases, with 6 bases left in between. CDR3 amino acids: CASRGFNEQFF. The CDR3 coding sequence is TGTGCCAGCAGGGGGTTCAATGAGCAGTTCTTC.

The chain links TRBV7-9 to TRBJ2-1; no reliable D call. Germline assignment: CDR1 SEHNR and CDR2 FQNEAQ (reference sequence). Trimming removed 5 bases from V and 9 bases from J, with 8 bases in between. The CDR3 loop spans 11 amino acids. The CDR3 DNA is TGTGCCAGCAGCGTGAGTAGTGAGCAGTTCTTC. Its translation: CASSVSSEQFF.

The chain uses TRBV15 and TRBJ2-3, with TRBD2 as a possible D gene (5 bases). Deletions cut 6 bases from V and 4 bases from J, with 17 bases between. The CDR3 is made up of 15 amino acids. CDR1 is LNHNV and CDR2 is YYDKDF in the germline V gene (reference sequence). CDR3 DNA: TGTGCCACCAGGGCCGCGGGTATCGCGGCAGATACGCAGTATTTT. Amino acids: CATRAAGIAADTQYF.

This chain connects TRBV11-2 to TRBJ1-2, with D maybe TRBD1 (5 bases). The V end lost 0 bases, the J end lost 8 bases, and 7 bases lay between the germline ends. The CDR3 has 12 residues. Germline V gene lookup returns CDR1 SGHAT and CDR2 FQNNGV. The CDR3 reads CASSLEGRGYTF. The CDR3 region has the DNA TGTGCCAGCAGCTTAGAGGGGCGCGGCTACACCTTC. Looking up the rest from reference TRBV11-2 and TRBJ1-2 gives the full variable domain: EAGVAQSPRYKIIEKRQSVAFWCNPISGHATLYWYQQILGQGPKLLIQFQNNGVVDDSQLPKDRFSAERLKGVDSTLKIQPAKLEDSAVYLCASSLEGRGYTFGSGTRLTVV.

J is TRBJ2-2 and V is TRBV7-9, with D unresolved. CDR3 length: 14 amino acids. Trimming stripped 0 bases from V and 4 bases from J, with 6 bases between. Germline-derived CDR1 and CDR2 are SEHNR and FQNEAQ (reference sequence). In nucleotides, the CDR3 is TGTGCCAGCAGCTTAGCCCATTCCACCGGGGAGCTGTTTTTT. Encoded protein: CASSLAHSTGELFF.

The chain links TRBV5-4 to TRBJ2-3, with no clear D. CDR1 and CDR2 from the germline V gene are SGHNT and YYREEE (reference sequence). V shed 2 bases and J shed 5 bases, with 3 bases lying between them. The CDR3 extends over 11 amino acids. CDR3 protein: CASSFGDTQYF. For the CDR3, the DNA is TGTGCCAGCAGCTTCGGAGATACGCAGTATTTT.

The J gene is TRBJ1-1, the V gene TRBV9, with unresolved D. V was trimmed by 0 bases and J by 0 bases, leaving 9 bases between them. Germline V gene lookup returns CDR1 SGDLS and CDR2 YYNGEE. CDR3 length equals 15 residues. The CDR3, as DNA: TGTGCCAGCAGCGTAGAAGGGTCGTTGAACACTGAAGCTTTCTTT. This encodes CASSVEGSLNTEAFF.

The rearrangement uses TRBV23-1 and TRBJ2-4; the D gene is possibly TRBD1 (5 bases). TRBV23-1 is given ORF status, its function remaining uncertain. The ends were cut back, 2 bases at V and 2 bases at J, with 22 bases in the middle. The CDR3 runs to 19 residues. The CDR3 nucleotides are TGCGCCAGCAGTCAAAATCGGCGGACATATCCTTTAACCAAAAACATTCAGTACTTC. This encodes CASSQNRRTYPLTKNIQYF.